This section outlines one T cell receptor beta chain sequence together with its context. No antigen is known for it. The data were taken from a study of blood T cells in healthy people across ages. The use of a sample-barcoded 5' primer and a J-beta primer mix characterized a second PCR of roughly 7 to 11 cycles. In TCRdb, the 5' RACE reads were re-called with MiXCR into one record per CDR3 protein. The sample gives about 650,000 distinct CDR3 sequences, approximately 30% of which show up once; 15% is in the top ten. Broader study findings: Calculation of diversity from one million T cells yielded estimates considered to be underestimates.

The germline gives CDR1 SGHDT, CDR2 YYEEEE. The length of the CDR3 is 15 residues. The V end lost 0 bases, the J end lost 11 bases, and 20 bases lay between the germline ends. The sequenced sample was blood. This TCR came from an elderly woman in good health. The chain is built from TRBV5-6 and TRBJ2-5, with D perhaps being TRBD1 or TRBD2 (6 bases each). The CDR3 DNA reads as TGTGCCAGCAGCTTGGGGGGGGCCTCCTACAAGGAGCAGTACTTC. This codes for CASSLGGASYKEQYF.